What follows is one T cell receptor beta chain and its context. Its antigen remains unknown. The sample is drawn from a study of cytomegalovirus exposure and HLA in healthy donors. The study, taken as a whole, reports: A later analysis showed TCR association rates differing by HLA locus, peaking at DRB1 and lowest at HLA-C.

The CDR3 is made up of 13 amino acids. With 3 bases removed from V and 4 bases from J, the gap between germline ends came to 10 bases. Germline V gene lookup returns CDR1 SGHRS and CDR2 YFSETQ. Primers: 60 Vbeta forward and 13 Jbeta reverse. Repertoires were generated with immunoSEQ multiplex PCR, while TCRdb's copy carries only in-frame clones and drops some. This sample contains roughly 35,000 clones. Sequencing was performed on PBMCs. The chain couples TRBV5-1 to TRBJ2-5; D is undetermined. This TCR derives from a woman aged 40 to 50 in good health and CMV-seropositive. The CDR3 protein is CASSWSSGETQYF. The CDR3 DNA sequence: TGCGCCAGCAGCTGGAGCTCGGGAGAGACCCAGTACTTC.